Following are 26 T cell receptor beta chains from one sample sequenced in a study of T-cell reconstitution after alpha-beta-depleted transplantation in children. As it was prepared, the TCRbeta library received unique molecular identifiers. TCRdb called the PCR reads again in MiXCR, with one record for every CDR3 protein. The profile covers 500,000 to 750,000 distinct CDR3 sequences, with 27% appearing a single time and about a third taken by the ten largest. The material was PBMCs, obtained before TCRalphabeta/CD19-depleted stem cell transplant. The receptors shown here come from a boy in the first two years of life with Wiskott-Aldrich syndrome, due to receive a stem cell transplant.

V gene TRBV11-3 combines with J gene TRBJ1-1; 11 bases agree with TRBD1. Germline lookup yields CDR1 SGHNT and CDR2 YENEEA. CDR3 length: 14 residues. Trimming took 5 bases from V and 5 from J; bases not matched to a gene: 4. Written as DNA, the CDR3 is TGTGCCAGCAGCAACCGGGACAGGGGGACTGAAGCTTTCTTT. Amino acids: CASSNRDRGTEAFF.

This chain links TRBV5-1 with TRBJ2-3, with D uncertain. The germline CDR1 and CDR2 sequences are SGHRS and YFSETQ. The germline V and J ends were trimmed by 0 bases and 6 bases, with 8 bases remaining between them. This CDR3 has 13 amino acids. The CDR3, as DNA: TGCGCCAGCAGCTTGGATCTCGGTGATACGCAGTATTTT. Translating gives CASSLDLGDTQYF.

A note on this clonotype: At one end the junction does not follow the germline gene, possibly because of a read error. This sequence joins TRBV3-1 and TRBJ2-1; TRBD2 aligns across 9 bases. CDR1 and CDR2 from the germline V gene are LGHDT and YNNKEL (reference sequence). The CDR3 is 17 residues long. As DNA, the CDR3 is TGTGCCTGCAGCCAAGATCGAGGCGGGAGGGCCAGAAATGAGCAGTTCTTC. Its protein is CACSQDRGGRARNEQFF.

In its sample, this clonotype was seen a few times. The J gene is TRBJ2-5, the V gene TRBV12-3 or TRBV12-4; 10 bases are a match to TRBD2. This CDR3 is built from 15 residues. V shed 6 bases, J shed 3 bases, and the junction held 7 bases outside the gene matches. CDR3 in DNA: TGTGCCAGCAGCTCCACCACTAGCGGGGAAGAGACCCAGTACTTC. The encoded protein is CASSSTTSGEETQYF.

This clonotype was observed a few times. The DNA of the CDR3 is TGTGCCAGCACCCCAACTAGCGGGGGGAGCTCCTACAATGAGCAGTTCTTC. This sequence encodes CASTPTSGGSSYNEQFF. The gene calls are TRBV6-2 or TRBV6-3 and TRBJ2-1, with 12 bases aligning to TRBD2. The CDR3 consists of 17 residues. CDR1 is MNHEY, CDR2 SVGEGT, per germline. After removal of 7 bases from V and 0 bases from J, the junction contained 7 bases not matched to a gene.

This clonotype was counted ten times or more. The chain employs TRBV5-1 and TRBJ2-3; D remains unclear. With 2 bases removed from V and 5 bases from J, the gap between germline ends came to 3 bases. This CDR3 is built from 11 residues. Germline-derived CDR1 and CDR2 are SGHRS and YFSETQ. This CDR3 reads CASSFGDTQYF. The CDR3 nucleotides read TGCGCCAGCAGCTTCGGAGATACGCAGTATTTT.

This chain links TRBV28 with TRBJ2-3, with D maybe TRBD2 (5 bases). The CDR3 extends over 10 amino acids. The V end lost 11 bases, the J end lost 4 bases, and 7 bases lay between the germline ends. Germline CDR1 reads MDHEN; CDR2 reads SYDVKM. This chain's CDR3 is CAGGPDTQYF. CDR3 in DNA: TGTGCCGGAGGCCCAGATACGCAGTATTTT.

CDR3 loop: CASSWTTSGEQYF. CDR3 sequence (DNA): TGTGCCAGCAGTTGGACTACCTCGGGGGAGCAGTACTTC. The V call is TRBV7-2, the J call TRBJ2-7, with a weak D call TRBD2 (6 bases). The CDR3 consists of 13 residues. The V gene lost 6 bases and the J gene lost 7 bases, with 16 bases spanning the gap. Germline V gives CDR1 SGHTA, CDR2 FQGNSA.

The table lists this clonotype with a few counts. The rearrangement joins TRBV5-6 to TRBJ2-1, with 9 bases matching TRBD1. Trimming took 4 bases from V and 6 from J; bases not matched to a gene: 14. The germline V gene has CDR1 SGHDT and CDR2 YYEEEE. The CDR3 consists of 17 residues. CDR3 sequence: CASSQGQGFYYGNEQFF. The CDR3 DNA reads as TGTGCCAGCAGCCAGGGACAGGGTTTTTATTACGGCAATGAGCAGTTCTTC.

This chain links TRBV13 with TRBJ2-3; 12 bases match TRBD2. CDR1 is PRHDT and CDR2 is FYEKMQ in the germline V gene (reference sequence). Losses at the gene ends were 5 bases for V and 1 base for J; bases not matched to a gene: 7. The CDR3 spans 17 residues. The CDR3 bases are TGTGCCAGCAGCACTTGGACTAGCGGGAAACGCACAGATACGCAGTATTTT. This gives the protein CASSTWTSGKRTDTQYF. Complete variable domain (other parts from reference TRBV13 and TRBJ2-3): AAGVIQSPRHLIKEKRETATLKCYPIPRHDTVYWYQQGPGQDPQFLISFYEKMQSDKGSIPDRFSAQQFSDYHSELNMSSLELGDSALYFCASSTWTSGKRTDTQYFGPGTRLTVL.

The rearrangement joins TRBV7-2 to TRBJ1-2; possible D gene TRBD1, 5 bases. Germline V gene sequence: CDR1 SGHTA, CDR2 FQGNSA. This CDR3 comprises 16 residues. Trimming removed 5 bases from V and 1 base from J, with 17 bases in between. CDR3 nucleotide sequence: TGTGCCAGCAGCGCTCAAGACAGACCCCATAACTATGGCTACACCTTC. Its protein is CASSAQDRPHNYGYTF.

This clonotype was counted at least ten times. The genes are TRBV5-1 and TRBJ2-1, with a weak D call TRBD2 (6 bases). V was trimmed by 0 bases and J by 3 bases, leaving 13 bases between them. CDR3 length equals 16 residues. CDR1 SGHRS and CDR2 YFSETQ come from the germline V gene. CDR3 sequence reads: CASSLALGSDYNEQFF. CDR3 nucleotide sequence: TGCGCCAGCAGCTTGGCCCTCGGGAGTGACTACAATGAGCAGTTCTTC. The whole variable domain, remainder taken from reference TRBV5-1 and TRBJ2-1, is KAGVTQTPRYLIKTRGQQVTLSCSPISGHRSVSWYQQTPGQGLQFLFEYFSETQRNKGNFPGRFSGRQFSNSRSEMNVSTLELGDSALYLCASSLALGSDYNEQFFGPGTRLTVL.

The chain recombines TRBV5-1 with TRBJ1-2, with D hard to call. This CDR3 has 15 amino acids. V shed 4 bases and J shed 3 bases, with 16 bases lying between them. CDR1 is SGHRS and CDR2 is YFSETQ in the germline V gene. CDR3 sequence (DNA): TGCGCCAGCAGCGGATCAGGTCCCTACTACTATGGCTACACCTTC. Its translation: CASSGSGPYYYGYTF.

This clonotype was recorded only once. This CDR3 is CATSRGGAQETQYF. The CDR3 bases are TGTGCCACCAGCAGAGGTGGCGCACAAGAGACCCAGTACTTC. The chain uses TRBV15 and TRBJ2-5; unclear D gene. Trimming pared 1 base from V and 2 bases from J, leaving 8 bases between. The CDR3 is 14 amino acids. Germline V gene lookup returns CDR1 LNHNV and CDR2 YYDKDF (reference sequence). Full variable domain (missing parts from reference TRBV15 and TRBJ2-5): DAMVIQNPRYQVTQFGKPVTLSCSQTLNHNVMYWYQQKSSQAPKLLFHYYDKDFNNEADTPDNFQSRRPNTSFCFLDIRSPGLGDTAMYLCATSRGGAQETQYFGPGTRLLVL.

This clonotype turned up a few times. The J gene is TRBJ2-5, the V gene TRBV2, with 7 nucleotides matching TRBD1. The CDR3 covers 13 residues. Germline V gene sequence: CDR1 SNHLY, CDR2 FYNNEI. The junction had 3 bases not matched to a gene; V was cut back by 6 bases and J by 2 bases. The CDR3 spells CASSGDRQETQYF. The CDR3 region has the DNA TGTGCCAGCAGCGGGGACAGACAAGAGACCCAGTACTTC.

This clonotype was observed a few times. V usage is TRBV5-1 and J usage is TRBJ2-1; no clear D gene. Germline CDR1 is SGHRS and CDR2 is YFSETQ. Trimming left V 0 bases short and J 3 bases short, with 10 bases between. The CDR3 totals 15 residues. The CDR3 spells CASSLDTRFYNEQFF. DNA for the CDR3: TGCGCCAGCAGCTTGGATACGAGATTCTACAATGAGCAGTTCTTC.

The V call is TRBV20-1, the J call TRBJ1-5; TRBD1 is a possible D gene (6 bases). V lost 6 bases and J 4 bases, leaving 16 bases between the germline ends. CDR1 DFQATT and CDR2 SNEGSKA come from the germline V gene (reference sequence). The CDR3 loop spans 14 amino acids. The CDR3 DNA reads as TGCAGTGCCCCAGGCGGGGGGGCTAATCAGCCCCAGCATTTT. Protein sequence: CSAPGGGANQPQHF.

This clonotype was detected many times. J is TRBJ2-1 and V is TRBV5-1; unclear D gene. Germline CDR1 SGHRS, CDR2 YFSETQ. The CDR3 loop spans 12 amino acids. V was pared by 1 base and J by 7 bases, with 6 bases between. The CDR3 DNA reads as TGCGCCAGCAGCTTGTCTTTTAATGAGCAGTTCTTC. The encoded protein is CASSLSFNEQFF.

The CDR3 loop reads CASTNYSGANVLTF. DNA for the CDR3: TGTGCCAGCACCAACTACTCTGGGGCCAACGTCCTGACTTTC. V is TRBV27 and J is TRBJ2-6; no clear D. The germline gives CDR1 MNHEY, CDR2 SMNVEV (reference sequence). CDR3 length: 14 residues. Trimming removed 7 bases from V and 0 bases from J, with 7 bases in between.

This clonotype has a handful of counts. The chain couples TRBV7-2 to TRBJ1-4; a weak D match, TRBD1 (5 bases). This CDR3 region has 15 residues. The germline gives CDR1 SGHTA, CDR2 FQGNSA. Trimming left V 3 bases short and J 3 bases short, with 11 bases between. The CDR3 spells CASSFQGFANEKLFF. The DNA for the CDR3 is TGTGCCAGCAGCTTCCAGGGCTTTGCTAATGAAAAACTGTTTTTT. The full variable domain, with the rest looked up from reference TRBV7-2 and TRBJ1-4, is GAGVSQSPSNKVTEKGKDVELRCDPISGHTALYWYRQSLGQGLEFLIYFQGNSAPDKSGLPSDRFSAERTGGSVSTLTIQRTQQEDSAVYLCASSFQGFANEKLFFGSGTQLSVL.

The J gene is TRBJ2-7, the V gene TRBV5-4, with 8 bases fitting TRBD2. Germline V gene sequence: CDR1 SGHNT, CDR2 YYREEE (reference sequence). The CDR3 totals 18 residues. V lost 2 bases to trimming and J lost 2 bases; unmatched junction nucleotides: 15. The chain's CDR3 is CASSLGDEPAGVTYEQYF. The CDR3 DNA reads as TGTGCCAGCAGCTTAGGAGACGAACCAGCGGGAGTTACCTACGAGCAGTACTTC.

This clonotype was counted only a few times. V usage is TRBV5-6 and J usage is TRBJ2-1; unclear D gene. Germline loops: CDR1 SGHDT, CDR2 YYEEEE. Trimming pared 2 bases from V and 8 bases from J, leaving 14 bases between. This CDR3 comprises 14 residues. CDR3: CASSFAPSVHEQFF. CDR3 DNA sequence: TGTGCCAGCAGCTTCGCGCCCTCGGTCCATGAGCAGTTCTTC.

The genes are TRBV20-1 and TRBJ2-1; D tentatively reads TRBD1 or TRBD2 (5 bases each). The germline V gene has CDR1 DFQATT and CDR2 SNEGSKA (reference sequence). This CDR3 region has 12 residues. V lost 1 base to trimming and J lost 5 bases, with 6 bases between them. CDR3 amino acids: CSARGGNNEQFF. In DNA form, the CDR3 reads TGCAGTGCTAGAGGGGGGAACAATGAGCAGTTCTTC.

This clonotype was observed a few times. For the CDR3, the DNA is TGTGCCAGCTCACCGTCTAACAGGTTCACTGAAGCTTTCTTT. Its protein is CASSPSNRFTEAFF. This chain uses TRBV18 with TRBJ1-1, with D perhaps TRBD1 (5 bases). The CDR3 runs 14 residues. CDR1 and CDR2 (germline): KGHSH, LQKENI. V lost 3 bases, J lost 4 bases, and 12 bases lay in between.

The chain recombines TRBV9 with TRBJ2-7; D is perhaps TRBD2 (6 bases). The germline gives CDR1 SGDLS, CDR2 YYNGEE. The length of the CDR3 is 14 residues. V was pared by 0 bases and J by 7 bases, with 14 bases between. Here the CDR3 DNA reads TGTGCCAGCAGCGTAGGGGGTTGGGCGGGAGAGCAGTACTTC. This codes for CASSVGGWAGEQYF.

The V call is TRBV5-1, the J call TRBJ2-1; maybe TRBD1 (6 bases). The germline V gene has CDR1 SGHRS and CDR2 YFSETQ. The CDR3 loop spans 13 amino acids. Trimming pared 4 bases from V and 7 bases from J, leaving 12 bases between. In DNA form, the CDR3 reads TGCGCCAGCAGCCATATTCAGGGGAATGAGCAGTTCTTC. This sequence encodes CASSHIQGNEQFF.